This T cell receptor beta chain was profiled in a study of T-cell reconstitution after alpha-beta-depleted transplantation in children. Preparation of the TCRbeta library involved a method that used unique molecular identifiers. MiXCR, run by TCRdb on the PCR reads, gives a single entry per CDR3 protein. Here the sample spans roughly 70,000 distinct CDR3 sequences, roughly 5.2% being singletons. Study findings and constraints: T-cell counts and diversity at one year following transplant were attributed mainly to newly produced T cells. Expanded clones from the graft, numbering several hundred, reportedly supplied alpha-beta T cells about two months after transplant.

Trimming shortened V by 1 base and J by 3 bases, and 10 bases separated the two germline ends. CDR1 and CDR2 (germline): DFQATT, SNEGSKA (reference sequence). This CDR3 contains 13 residues. In its sample, this clonotype was seen many times. The target antigen is unknown. The origin of this receptor is a boy less than two years old who had a stem cell transplant for acute myeloid leukemia, so the T cells may come from the graft donor. The chain has TRBV20-1 and TRBJ2-7; D ambiguous. The sample here was PBMCs, mostly from graft donor cells, taken 180 days after TCRalphabeta/CD19-depleted stem cell transplant. The CDR3 here is CSARASSFYEQYF. The CDR3 DNA is TGCAGTGCTAGAGCTTCTTCCTTCTACGAGCAGTACTTC.